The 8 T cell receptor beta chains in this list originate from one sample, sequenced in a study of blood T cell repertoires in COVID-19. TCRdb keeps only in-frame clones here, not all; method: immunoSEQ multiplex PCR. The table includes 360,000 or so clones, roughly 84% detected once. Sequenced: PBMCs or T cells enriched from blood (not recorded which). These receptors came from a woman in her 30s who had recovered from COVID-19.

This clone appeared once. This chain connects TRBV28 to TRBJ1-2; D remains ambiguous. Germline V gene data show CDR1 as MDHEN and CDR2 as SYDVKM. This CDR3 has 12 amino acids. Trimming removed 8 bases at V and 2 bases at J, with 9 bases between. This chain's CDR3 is CASREVNYGYTF. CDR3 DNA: TGTGCCAGCCGGGAGGTGAACTATGGCTACACCTTC.

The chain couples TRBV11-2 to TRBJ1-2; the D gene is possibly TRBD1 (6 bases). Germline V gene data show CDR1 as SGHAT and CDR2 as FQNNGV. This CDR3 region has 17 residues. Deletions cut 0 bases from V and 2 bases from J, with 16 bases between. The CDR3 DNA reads TGTGCCAGCAGCTTAGATGAGTGGAACAGGGACAACTATGGCTACACCTTC. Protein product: CASSLDEWNRDNYGYTF. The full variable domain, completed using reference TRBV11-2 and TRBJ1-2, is EAGVAQSPRYKIIEKRQSVAFWCNPISGHATLYWYQQILGQGPKLLIQFQNNGVVDDSQLPKDRFSAERLKGVDSTLKIQPAKLEDSAVYLCASSLDEWNRDNYGYTFGSGTRLTVV.

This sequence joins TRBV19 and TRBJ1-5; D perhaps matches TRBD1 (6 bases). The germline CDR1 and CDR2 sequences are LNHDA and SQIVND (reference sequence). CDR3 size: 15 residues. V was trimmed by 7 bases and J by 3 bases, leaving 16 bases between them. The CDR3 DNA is TGTGCCAGTAACTCCTTCACAGGGACCAATCAGCCCCAGCATTTT. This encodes CASNSFTGTNQPQHF.

CDR3 sequence reads: CASRPTGAFGKLFF. DNA of the CDR3: TGTGCCAGCAGGCCTACAGGGGCCTTTGGGAAACTGTTTTTT. The V and J genes are TRBV6-5 and TRBJ1-4, with TRBD1 identical over 7 bases. The CDR3 runs to 14 residues. Trimming at V came to 6 bases and at J to 11 bases, leaving 12 bases not matched to a gene. Germline V gene data show CDR1 as MNHEY and CDR2 as SVGAGI.

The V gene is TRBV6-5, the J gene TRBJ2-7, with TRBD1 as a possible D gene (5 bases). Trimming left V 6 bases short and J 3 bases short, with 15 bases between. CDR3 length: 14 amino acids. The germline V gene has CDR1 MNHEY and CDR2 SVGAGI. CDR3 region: CASRETDPSYEQYF. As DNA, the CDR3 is TGTGCCAGCAGGGAGACAGATCCCAGCTACGAGCAGTACTTC.

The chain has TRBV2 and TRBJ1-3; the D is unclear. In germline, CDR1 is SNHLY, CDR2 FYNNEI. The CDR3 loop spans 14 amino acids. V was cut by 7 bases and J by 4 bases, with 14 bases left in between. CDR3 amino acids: CASTLLRSGNTIYF. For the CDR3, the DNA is TGTGCCAGCACCCTACTGAGGAGCGGAAACACCATATATTTT.

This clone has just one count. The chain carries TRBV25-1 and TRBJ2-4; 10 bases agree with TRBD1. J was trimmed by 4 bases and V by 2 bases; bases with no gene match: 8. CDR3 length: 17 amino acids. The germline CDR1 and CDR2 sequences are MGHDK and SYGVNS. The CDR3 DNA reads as TGTGCCAGCAGTGAACCGGGACAGGGGCAAGAAAAAAACATTCAGTACTTC. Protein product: CASSEPGQGQEKNIQYF.

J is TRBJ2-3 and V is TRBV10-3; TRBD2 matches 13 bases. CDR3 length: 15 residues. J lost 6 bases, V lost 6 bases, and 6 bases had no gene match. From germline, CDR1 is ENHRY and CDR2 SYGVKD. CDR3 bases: TGTGCCATCAGCGCCCAACTAGCGGGAGGGGATACGCAGTATTTT. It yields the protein CAISAQLAGGDTQYF.